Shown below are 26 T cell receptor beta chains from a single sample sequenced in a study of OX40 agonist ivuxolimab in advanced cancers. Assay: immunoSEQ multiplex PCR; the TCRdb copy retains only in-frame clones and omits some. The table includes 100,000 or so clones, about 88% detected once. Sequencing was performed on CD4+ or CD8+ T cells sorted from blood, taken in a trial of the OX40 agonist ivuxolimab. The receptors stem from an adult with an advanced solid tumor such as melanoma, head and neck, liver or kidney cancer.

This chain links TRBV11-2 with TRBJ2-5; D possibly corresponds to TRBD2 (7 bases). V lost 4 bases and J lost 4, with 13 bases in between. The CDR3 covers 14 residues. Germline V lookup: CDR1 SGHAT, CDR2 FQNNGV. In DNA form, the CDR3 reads TGTGCCAGCAGCTCCTCCCGGGGGGCAGAGACCCAGTACTTC. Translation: CASSSSRGAETQYF.

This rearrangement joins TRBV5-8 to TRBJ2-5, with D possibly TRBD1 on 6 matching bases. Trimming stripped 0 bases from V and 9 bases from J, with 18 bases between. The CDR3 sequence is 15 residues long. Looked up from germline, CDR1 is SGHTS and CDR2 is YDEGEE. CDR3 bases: TGTGCCAGCAGCTTGGAGGACACGGGCAACAGGGCCCAGTACTTC. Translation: CASSLEDTGNRAQYF.

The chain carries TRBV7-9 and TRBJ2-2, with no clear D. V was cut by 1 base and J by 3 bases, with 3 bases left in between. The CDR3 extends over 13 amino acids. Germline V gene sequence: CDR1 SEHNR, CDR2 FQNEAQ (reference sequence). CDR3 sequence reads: CASSLGYTGELFF. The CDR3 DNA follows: TGTGCCAGCAGCTTAGGATACACCGGGGAGCTGTTTTTT.

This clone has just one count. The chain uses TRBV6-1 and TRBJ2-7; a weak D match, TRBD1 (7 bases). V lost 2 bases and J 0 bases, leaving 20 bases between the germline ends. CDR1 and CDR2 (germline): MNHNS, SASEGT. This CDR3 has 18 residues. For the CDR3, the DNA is TGTGCCAGCAGTGAACGGAGGGGGCGGTTTGGTGTCTCCTACGAGCAGTACTTC. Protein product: CASSERRGRFGVSYEQYF.

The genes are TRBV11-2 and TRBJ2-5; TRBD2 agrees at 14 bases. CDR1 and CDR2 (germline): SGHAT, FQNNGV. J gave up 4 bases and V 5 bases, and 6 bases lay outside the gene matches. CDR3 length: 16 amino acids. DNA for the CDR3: TGTGCCAGCAGCGGGACTAGCGGGGGCGCGGCAGAGACCCAGTACTTC. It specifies CASSGTSGGAAETQYF.

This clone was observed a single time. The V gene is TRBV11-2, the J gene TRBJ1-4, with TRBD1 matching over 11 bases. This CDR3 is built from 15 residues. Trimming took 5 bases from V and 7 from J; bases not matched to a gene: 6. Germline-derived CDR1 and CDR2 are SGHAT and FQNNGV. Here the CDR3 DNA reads TGTGCCAGCAGCCAGGACAGGGGGCGGAGTGAAAAACTGTTTTTT. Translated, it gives CASSQDRGRSEKLFF.

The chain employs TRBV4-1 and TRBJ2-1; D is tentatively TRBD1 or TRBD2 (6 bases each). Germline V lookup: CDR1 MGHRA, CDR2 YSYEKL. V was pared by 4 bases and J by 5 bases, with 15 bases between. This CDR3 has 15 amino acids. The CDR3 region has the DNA TGCGCCAGCAGCCCGGTAAGGGGGGTTAACAATGAGCAGTTCTTC. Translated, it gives CASSPVRGVNNEQFF.

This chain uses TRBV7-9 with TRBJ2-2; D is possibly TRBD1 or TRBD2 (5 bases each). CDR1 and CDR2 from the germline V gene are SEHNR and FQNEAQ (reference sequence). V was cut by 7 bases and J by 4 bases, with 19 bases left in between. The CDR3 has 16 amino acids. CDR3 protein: CASNQARGASTGELFF. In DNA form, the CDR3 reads TGTGCCAGCAACCAAGCACGGGGCGCAAGCACCGGGGAGCTGTTTTTT.

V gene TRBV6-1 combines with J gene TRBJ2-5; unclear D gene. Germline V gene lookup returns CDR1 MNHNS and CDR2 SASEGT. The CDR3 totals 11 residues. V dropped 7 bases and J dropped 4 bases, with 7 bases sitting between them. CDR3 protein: CASKLGETQYF. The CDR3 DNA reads TGTGCCAGCAAACTGGGAGAGACCCAGTACTTC.

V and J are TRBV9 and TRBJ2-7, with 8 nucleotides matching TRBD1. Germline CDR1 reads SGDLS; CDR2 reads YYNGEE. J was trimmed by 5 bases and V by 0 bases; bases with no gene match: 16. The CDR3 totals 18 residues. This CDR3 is CASSVGVGRRTGIHEQYF. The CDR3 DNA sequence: TGTGCCAGCAGCGTAGGGGTAGGAAGAAGGACAGGGATCCACGAGCAGTACTTC.

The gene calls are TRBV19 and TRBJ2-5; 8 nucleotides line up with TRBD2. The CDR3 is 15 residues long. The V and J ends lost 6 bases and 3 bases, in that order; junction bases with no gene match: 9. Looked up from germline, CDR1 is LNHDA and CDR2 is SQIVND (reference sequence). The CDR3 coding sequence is TGTGCCAGTAGGGCGTCCGGACTAGCCAAAGAGACCCAGTACTTC. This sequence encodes CASRASGLAKETQYF.

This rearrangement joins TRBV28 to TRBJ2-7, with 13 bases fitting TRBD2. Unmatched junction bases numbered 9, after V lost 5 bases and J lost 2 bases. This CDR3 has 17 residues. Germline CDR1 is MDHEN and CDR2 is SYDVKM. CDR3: CASSTWTSGSPPYEQYF. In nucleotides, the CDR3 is TGTGCCAGCAGTACCTGGACTAGCGGGAGTCCCCCCTACGAGCAGTACTTC.

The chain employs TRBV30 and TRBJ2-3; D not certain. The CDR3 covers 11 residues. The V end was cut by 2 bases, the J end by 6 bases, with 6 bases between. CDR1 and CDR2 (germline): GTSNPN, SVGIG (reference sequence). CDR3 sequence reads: CAWSYPDTQYF. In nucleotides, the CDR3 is TGTGCCTGGAGTTACCCCGATACGCAGTATTTT.

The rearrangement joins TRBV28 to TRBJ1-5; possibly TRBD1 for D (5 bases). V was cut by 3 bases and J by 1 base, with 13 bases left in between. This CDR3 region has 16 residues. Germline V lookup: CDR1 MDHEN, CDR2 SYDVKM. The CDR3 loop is CASSLVAGMSNQPQHF. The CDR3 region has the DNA TGTGCCAGCAGTTTGGTAGCAGGGATGAGCAATCAGCCCCAGCATTTT.

CDR3 loop: CAWSVPHLGQAGYTF. CDR3 DNA: TGTGCCTGGAGTGTACCCCATCTTGGACAGGCTGGCTACACCTTC. V gene TRBV30 combines with J gene TRBJ1-2; TRBD1 matches 7 bases. The trim removed 0 bases at V and 7 bases at J, leaving 11 bases unmatched. The CDR3 is 15 amino acids. Germline-derived CDR1 and CDR2 are GTSNPN and SVGIG (reference sequence).

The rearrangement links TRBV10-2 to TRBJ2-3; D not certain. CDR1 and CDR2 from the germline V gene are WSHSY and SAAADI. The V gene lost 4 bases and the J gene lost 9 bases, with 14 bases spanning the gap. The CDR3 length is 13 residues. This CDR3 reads CASSASYTQTQYF. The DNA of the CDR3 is TGCGCCAGCAGTGCTTCTTATACCCAGACGCAGTATTTT.

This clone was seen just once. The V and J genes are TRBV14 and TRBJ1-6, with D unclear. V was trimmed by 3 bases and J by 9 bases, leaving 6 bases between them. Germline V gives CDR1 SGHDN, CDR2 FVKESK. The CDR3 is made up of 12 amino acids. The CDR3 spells CASSHGPSPLHF. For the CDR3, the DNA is TGTGCCAGCAGCCACGGACCTTCACCCCTCCACTTT.

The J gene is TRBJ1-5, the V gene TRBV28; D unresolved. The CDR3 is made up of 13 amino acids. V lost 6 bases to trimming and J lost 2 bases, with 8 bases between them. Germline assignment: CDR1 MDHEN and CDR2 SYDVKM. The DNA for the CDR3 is TGTGCCAGCAGCCACCCGGGCAATCAGCCCCAGCATTTT. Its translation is CASSHPGNQPQHF.

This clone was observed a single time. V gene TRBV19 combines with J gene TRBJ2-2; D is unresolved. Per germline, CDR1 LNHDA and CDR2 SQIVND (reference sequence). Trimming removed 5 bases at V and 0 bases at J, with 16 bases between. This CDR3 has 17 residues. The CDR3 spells CASSLAVAAANTGELFF. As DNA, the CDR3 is TGTGCCAGTAGTCTGGCGGTAGCAGCTGCGAACACCGGGGAGCTGTTTTTT.

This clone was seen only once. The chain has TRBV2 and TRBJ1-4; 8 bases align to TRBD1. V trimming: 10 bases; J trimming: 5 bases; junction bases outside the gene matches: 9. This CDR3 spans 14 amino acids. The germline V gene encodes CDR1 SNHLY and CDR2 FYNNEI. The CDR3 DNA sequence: TGTGCCACCCGTCCGCGGACAGGGAATGAAAAACTGTTTTTT. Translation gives CATRPRTGNEKLFF.

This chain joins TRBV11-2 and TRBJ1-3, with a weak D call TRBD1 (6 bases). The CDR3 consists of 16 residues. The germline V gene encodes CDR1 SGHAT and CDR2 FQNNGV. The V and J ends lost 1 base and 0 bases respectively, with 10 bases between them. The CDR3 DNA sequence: TGTGCCAGCAGCTTAGGGGGGCCCGACTCTGGAAACACCATATATTTT. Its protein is CASSLGGPDSGNTIYF.

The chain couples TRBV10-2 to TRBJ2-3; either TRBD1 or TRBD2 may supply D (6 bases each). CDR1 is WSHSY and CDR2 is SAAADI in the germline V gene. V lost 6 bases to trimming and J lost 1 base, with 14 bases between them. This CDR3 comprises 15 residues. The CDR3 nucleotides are TGCGCCAGCAGGGTCAATAGGGGGGGCACAGATACGCAGTATTTT. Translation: CASRVNRGGTDTQYF.

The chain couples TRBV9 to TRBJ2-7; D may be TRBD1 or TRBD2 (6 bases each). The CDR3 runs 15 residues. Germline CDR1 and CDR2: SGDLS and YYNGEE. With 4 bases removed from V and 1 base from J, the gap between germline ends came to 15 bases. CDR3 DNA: TGTGCCAGCAGCCCTCTTTCGGGGGCTTCCTACGAGCAGTACTTC. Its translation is CASSPLSGASYEQYF. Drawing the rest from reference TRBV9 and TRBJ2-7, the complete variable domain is DSGVTQTPKHLITATGQRVTLRCSPRSGDLSVYWYQQSLDQGLQFLIQYYNGEERAKGNILERFSAQQFPDLHSELNLSSLELGDSALYFCASSPLSGASYEQYFGPGTRLTVT.

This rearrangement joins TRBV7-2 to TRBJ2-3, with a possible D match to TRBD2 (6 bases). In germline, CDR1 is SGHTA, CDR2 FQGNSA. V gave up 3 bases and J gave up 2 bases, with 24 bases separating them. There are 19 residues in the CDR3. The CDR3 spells CASSFIGLRGFSNTDTQYF. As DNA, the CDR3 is TGTGCCAGCAGCTTCATCGGACTACGCGGCTTTTCCAACACAGATACGCAGTATTTT.

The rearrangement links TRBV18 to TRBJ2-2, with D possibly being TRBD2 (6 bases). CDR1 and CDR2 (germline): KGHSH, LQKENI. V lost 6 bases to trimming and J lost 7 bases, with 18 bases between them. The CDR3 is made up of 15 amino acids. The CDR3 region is CASSREIRYFGELFF. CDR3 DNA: TGTGCCAGCTCTCGGGAGATCCGTTACTTCGGGGAGCTGTTTTTT.

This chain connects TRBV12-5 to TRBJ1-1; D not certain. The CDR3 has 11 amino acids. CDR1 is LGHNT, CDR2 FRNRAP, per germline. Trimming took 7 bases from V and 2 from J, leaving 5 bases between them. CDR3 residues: CASAKNTEAFF. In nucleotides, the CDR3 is TGTGCTAGTGCCAAAAACACTGAAGCTTTCTTT.